These 23 T cell receptor beta chains originate from one sample sequenced in a study of prognosis after radiotherapy for stage I lung cancer. CDR3 of TCR beta was amplified from genomic DNA via a two-round multiplex PCR. During first-round PCR, primers specific to each TRBV and TRBJ gene were used. TCRdb redid the calling of the multiplex PCR reads with MiXCR, one entry per CDR3 protein. Of 20,000 to 25,000 distinct CDR3 sequences listed, approximately 39% are singletons. Sequencing was performed on PBMCs, taken before or after stereotactic body radiation therapy (not recorded which). The receptors here all came from a donor aged 50 or older with non-small cell lung cancer.

This clonotype was seen repeatedly, ten times or more. This chain uses TRBV27 with TRBJ2-5; the D gene is possibly TRBD1 (6 bases). The CDR3 contains 15 residues. Between the trimmed V and J ends, which lost 6 bases and 5 bases, there was a span of 19 bases. Germline assignment: CDR1 MNHEY and CDR2 SMNVEV (reference sequence). The CDR3 region has the DNA TGTGCCAGCAGGCCCCGAGGATGGGGGCTTGAGACCCAGTACTTC. Protein: CASRPRGWGLETQYF.

This clonotype was found many times. The chain is built from TRBV9 and TRBJ2-6, with D possibly TRBD1 on 5 matching bases. Germline CDR1 reads SGDLS; CDR2 reads YYNGEE. V dropped 3 bases and J dropped 1 base, with 11 bases sitting between them. The CDR3 contains 16 residues. As DNA, the CDR3 is TGTGCCAGCAGCGCGAGGCCAGGGTCTGGGGCCAACGTCCTGACTTTC. Translated: CASSARPGSGANVLTF.

This clonotype was observed many times. The chain recombines TRBV15 with TRBJ2-2, with 7 bases matching TRBD1. Losses at the gene ends were 5 bases for V and 0 bases for J; bases not matched to a gene: 6. CDR1 LNHNV and CDR2 YYDKDF come from the germline V gene (reference sequence). The CDR3 has 16 residues. In DNA, the CDR3 is TGTGCCACCAGCTCGCCCGGGACAGCGAACACCGGGGAGCTGTTTTTT. Translation gives CATSSPGTANTGELFF.

The CDR3 reads CASNGNRVRYGYTF. The CDR3 DNA is TGTGCCAGCAACGGAAACAGGGTTAGATATGGCTACACCTTC. The rearrangement joins TRBV28 to TRBJ1-2, with D possibly being TRBD1 (6 bases). Germline V lookup: CDR1 MDHEN, CDR2 SYDVKM. Trimming took 7 bases from V and 5 from J, leaving 17 bases between them. The CDR3 totals 14 residues.

This clonotype was observed at least ten times. V usage is TRBV12-3 or TRBV12-4 and J usage is TRBJ1-2; D not resolved. There are 13 residues in the CDR3. Trimming pared 5 bases from V and 0 bases from J, leaving 7 bases between. CDR3 loop: CASSTTTNYGYTF. DNA of the CDR3: TGTGCCAGCAGTACTACAACTAACTATGGCTACACCTTC.

The V and J genes are TRBV7-9 and TRBJ1-2; the match to TRBD1 covers 11 bases. The germline CDR1 and CDR2 sequences are SEHNR and FQNEAQ (reference sequence). V was pared by 5 bases and J by 7 bases, with 6 bases of the junction left unmatched. The CDR3 has 14 residues. This CDR3 is CASSMTGTGGGYTF. The CDR3 bases are TGTGCCAGCAGCATGACCGGGACAGGGGGTGGCTACACCTTC.

This clonotype is termed medium-sized (0.01 to 0.1%). The rearrangement uses TRBV20-1 and TRBJ1-2; the match to TRBD1 covers 7 bases. Germline CDR1 reads DFQATT; CDR2 reads SNEGSKA (reference sequence). The V gene end was trimmed by 1 base and the J gene end by 0 bases; junction bases not matched to a gene: 8. CDR3 size: 16 residues. In DNA, the CDR3 is TGCAGTGCTAGAGCCCCGACAGGGAAAGCTAACTATGGCTACACCTTC. Translating it yields CSARAPTGKANYGYTF.

This clonotype appeared many times. This chain connects TRBV18 to TRBJ2-1; D might be TRBD1 (6 bases). This CDR3 is 13 amino acids long. Trimming took off 1 base at V and 10 bases at J, with 11 bases between the two ends. Germline lookup yields CDR1 KGHSH and CDR2 LQKENI. The CDR3 coding sequence is TGTGCCAGCTCACCACGGCAGGGGCACGAGCAGTTCTTC. It yields the protein CASSPRQGHEQFF.

This clonotype was seen more than once but under ten times. A much bigger clone sits one base away, suggesting this may be a read error. CDR3 loop: CASSLNFGTKSGYAF. The CDR3 nucleotides are TGTGCCAGCAGCCTAAACTTCGGGACAAAGAGTGGCTACGCCTTC. The chain couples TRBV7-2 to TRBJ1-2; D possibly corresponds to TRBD1 (6 bases). The CDR3 has 15 amino acids. Germline V gene sequence: CDR1 SGHTA, CDR2 FQGNSA.

This clonotype came up many times. A much larger clone differs by one base, so this may be a read error. V and J are TRBV30 and TRBJ1-6; D is undetermined. The V gene's germline CDR1 is GTSNPN and CDR2 SVGIG (reference sequence). V lost 0 bases and J 0 bases, leaving 9 bases between the germline ends. This CDR3 region has 16 residues. This CDR3 is CAWSVVPNSYNSPLHF. In DNA, the CDR3 is TGTGCCTGGAGTGTAGTCCCCAACTCCTATAATTCACCCCTCCACTTT.

This clonotype is medium-sized in the sample. CDR3 DNA: TGTGCCAGCAGCCCGACAGGGGAGGCCTACGAGCAGTACTTC. Its translation: CASSPTGEAYEQYF. The chain couples TRBV12-3 or TRBV12-4 to TRBJ2-7; 8 bases match TRBD1. The CDR3 is made up of 14 amino acids. V dropped 6 bases and J dropped 2; count of bases not matched to a gene: 6.

The chain is built from TRBV7-9 and TRBJ2-7; 13 nucleotides agree with TRBD2. V gave up 5 bases and J gave up 5 bases; unmatched junction bases: 15. CDR3 length: 18 residues. CDR1 is SEHNR, CDR2 FQNEAQ, per germline (reference sequence). CDR3: CASSPESRTSGRAHEQYF. The DNA of the CDR3 is TGTGCCAGCAGCCCCGAGAGTCGGACTAGCGGGAGAGCCCACGAGCAGTACTTC.

This clonotype has a count of ten or more. Given a much more abundant clone one base away, this may be a read error. A read error is likely, as this CDR3 ends without the conserved phenylalanine or tryptophan. The chain has TRBV5-1 and TRBJ1-2; no reliable D call. Germline loops: CDR1 SGHRS, CDR2 YFSETQ. Trimming pared 0 bases from V and 4 bases from J, leaving 4 bases between. The CDR3 totals 12 residues. CDR3 coding DNA: TGCGCCAGCAGCTTGGACGTCTATGGCTACACCCTC. It encodes CASSLDVYGYTL.

The chain uses TRBV7-2 and TRBJ2-4; 8 nucleotides align to TRBD2. The CDR3 runs 15 residues. CDR1 is SGHTA and CDR2 is FQGNSA in the germline V gene. The V gene end was trimmed by 3 bases and the J gene end by 9 bases; junction bases not matched to a gene: 10. The CDR3 here is CASSFAPGRGGIQYF. CDR3 coding DNA: TGTGCCAGCAGCTTCGCACCCGGGAGGGGCGGCATTCAGTACTTC.

This clonotype was recorded only once. This chain joins TRBV5-1 and TRBJ2-5; the D gene is possibly TRBD1 (6 bases). The V and J ends lost 4 bases and 7 bases respectively, with 11 bases between them. The CDR3 length is 12 residues. The germline gives CDR1 SGHRS, CDR2 YFSETQ. Here the CDR3 reads CASSPEQGTQYF. The CDR3 coding sequence is TGCGCCAGCAGCCCAGAACAGGGGACCCAGTACTTC.

The chain is built from TRBV6-1 and TRBJ2-1; 7 positions match TRBD2. Germline V CDR1 and CDR2: MNHNS, SASEGT. This CDR3 comprises 15 residues. J gave up 3 bases and V 7 bases, and 9 bases lay outside the gene matches. CDR3 sequence reads: CASTRTRGCYNEQFF. CDR3 sequence (DNA): TGTGCCAGCACCCGGACTAGAGGTTGCTACAATGAGCAGTTCTTC.

About this clonotype itself: One base away lies a much larger clone, so this may be a sequencing read error. J is TRBJ2-3 and V is TRBV6-2 or TRBV6-3, with unresolved D. From germline, CDR1 is MNHEY and CDR2 SVGEGT. The CDR3 totals 12 residues. Deletions cut 10 bases from V and 10 bases from J, with 18 bases between. This chain's CDR3 is CAITRDSGAQYF. The CDR3 coding sequence is TGTGCCATCACCAGAGACTCTGGTGCGCAGTATTTT.

The gene calls are TRBV7-2 and TRBJ2-3, with D perhaps matching TRBD2 (6 bases). Trimming removed 0 bases from V and 2 bases from J, with 12 bases in between. The CDR3 sequence is 16 residues long. Germline V gives CDR1 SGHTA, CDR2 FQGNSA. The CDR3 is CASSLALGGFTDTQYF. The CDR3 DNA follows: TGTGCCAGCAGCTTAGCCCTCGGGGGATTCACAGATACGCAGTATTTT.

This clonotype was picked up many times. The gene calls are TRBV10-3 and TRBJ1-5; maybe TRBD1 (5 bases). V was trimmed by 0 bases and J by 3 bases, leaving 12 bases between them. Germline V lookup: CDR1 ENHRY, CDR2 SYGVKD. The CDR3 spans 16 residues. The CDR3 DNA is TGTGCCATCAGTGAGTCCCCGCAGGGCCCCAATCAGCCCCAGCATTTT. Protein: CAISESPQGPNQPQHF.

This chain links TRBV20-1 with TRBJ2-7; 12 nucleotides align to TRBD2. The germline gives CDR1 DFQATT, CDR2 SNEGSKA (reference sequence). J gave up 12 bases and V 3 bases, and 24 bases lay outside the gene matches. The CDR3 covers 18 residues. CDR3 sequence (DNA): TGCAGTGCTAGGGGGGCTAGCGGGAGGGCCAACTCGCGCTACGATCTGTACTTC. This encodes CSARGASGRANSRYDLYF.

J is TRBJ2-5 and V is TRBV11-2; D unresolved. Germline-derived CDR1 and CDR2 are SGHAT and FQNNGV. Trimming took off 3 bases at V and 2 bases at J, with 4 bases between the two ends. The CDR3 contains 12 residues. As DNA, the CDR3 is TGTGCCAGCAGCTTGCGGCAAGAGACCCAGTACTTC. Its protein product is CASSLRQETQYF.

This clonotype was recorded many times. This chain connects TRBV5-6 to TRBJ2-7, with TRBD2 matching over 11 bases. CDR3 size: 15 residues. V was clipped by 4 bases and J by 5 bases; unmatched bases: 8. The germline V gene encodes CDR1 SGHDT and CDR2 YYEEEE. The CDR3 bases are TGTGCCAGCAGCCTAGGGACTAGCGGAGGGGACGAGCAGTACTTC. Its protein is CASSLGTSGGDEQYF.

The sample holds one count of this clonotype. The chain links TRBV28 to TRBJ1-2; no definite D call. The CDR3 has 15 residues. CDR1 and CDR2 from the germline V gene are MDHEN and SYDVKM. V was shortened by 6 bases and J by 2 bases, with 16 bases between the two germline ends. The CDR3: CASSEVSNSNYGYTF. The CDR3, as DNA: TGTGCCAGCAGCGAGGTGTCTAACAGCAACTATGGCTACACCTTC.